This T cell receptor (beta chain) appears in the sequencing data of a study of PD-1 blockade in classical Hodgkin lymphoma. Every single patient, without exception, relapsed after autologous stem cell transplantation, and brentuximab vedotin exposure varied. Per germline, CDR1 SGHAT and CDR2 FQNNGV. The V gene lost 5 bases and the J gene lost 9 bases, with 19 bases spanning the gap. The CDR3 length is 14 residues. TCRdb's table, derived via immunoSEQ multiplex PCR, lists solely in-frame clones and lacks some. The data show over 25,000 clones, under 70% seen once. This sequence was found in a human donor with classical Hodgkin lymphoma. The starting material was peripheral blood mononuclear cells (PBMCs), obtained before the second cycle of nivolumab. The rearrangement links TRBV11-2 to TRBJ1-2, with D unclear. The CDR3 coding sequence is TGTGCCAGCAGCCTGACCGACGGCGCCGGTAGCTACACCTTC. As protein: CASSLTDGAGSYTF.